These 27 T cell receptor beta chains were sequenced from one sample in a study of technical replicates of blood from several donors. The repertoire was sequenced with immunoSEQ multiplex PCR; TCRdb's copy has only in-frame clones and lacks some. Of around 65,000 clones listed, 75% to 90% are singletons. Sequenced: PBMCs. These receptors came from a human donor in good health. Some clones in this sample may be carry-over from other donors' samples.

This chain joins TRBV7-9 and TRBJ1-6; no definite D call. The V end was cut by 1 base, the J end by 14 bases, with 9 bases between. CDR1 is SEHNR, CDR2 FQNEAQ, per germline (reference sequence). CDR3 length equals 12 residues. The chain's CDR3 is CASSLVEGALHF. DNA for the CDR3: TGTGCCAGCAGCTTAGTTGAGGGAGCCCTCCACTTT.

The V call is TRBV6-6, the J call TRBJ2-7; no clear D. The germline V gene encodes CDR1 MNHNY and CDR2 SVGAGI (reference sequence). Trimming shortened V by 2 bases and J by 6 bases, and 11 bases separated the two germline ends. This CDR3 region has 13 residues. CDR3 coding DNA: TGTGCCAGCAGTTACGCGGATCGGCTCGAGCAGTACTTC. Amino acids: CASSYADRLEQYF.

The CDR3 DNA follows: TGTGCCAGCAACGGTCTGAACAGGGGGGACGTAGAGACCCAGTACTTC. It specifies CASNGLNRGDVETQYF. The rearrangement joins TRBV6-6 to TRBJ2-5, with 8 bases fitting TRBD1. CDR1 and CDR2 from the germline V gene are MNHNY and SVGAGI (reference sequence). V lost 7 bases and J lost 4; bases outside the gene matches: 14. This CDR3 has 16 amino acids.

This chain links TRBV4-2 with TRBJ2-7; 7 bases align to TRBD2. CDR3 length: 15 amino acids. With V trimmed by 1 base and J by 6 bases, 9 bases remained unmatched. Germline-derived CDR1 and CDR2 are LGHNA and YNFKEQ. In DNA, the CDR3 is TGTGCCAGCAGCCAAGCGGGCGGGAGCGCGGGCGAGCAGTACTTC. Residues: CASSQAGGSAGEQYF.

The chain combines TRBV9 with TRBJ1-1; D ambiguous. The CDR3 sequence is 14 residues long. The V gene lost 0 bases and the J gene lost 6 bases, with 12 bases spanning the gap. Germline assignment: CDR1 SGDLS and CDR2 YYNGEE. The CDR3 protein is CASSVEAQSAEAFF. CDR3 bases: TGTGCCAGCAGCGTAGAGGCACAGAGTGCTGAAGCTTTCTTT.

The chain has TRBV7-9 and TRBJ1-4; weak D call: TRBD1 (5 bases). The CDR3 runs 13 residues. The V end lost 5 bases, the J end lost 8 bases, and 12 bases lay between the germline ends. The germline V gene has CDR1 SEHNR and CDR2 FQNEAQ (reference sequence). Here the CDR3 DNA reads TGTGCCAGCAGCCCGGGGACTTTAGAAAAACTGTTTTTT. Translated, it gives CASSPGTLEKLFF.

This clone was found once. The chain's CDR3 is CASSQLAGGTYEQYF. In DNA, the CDR3 is TGCGCCAGCAGCCAACTAGCGGGGGGCACCTACGAGCAGTACTTC. The chain carries TRBV4-3 and TRBJ2-7, with 11 bases that match TRBD2. The germline gives CDR1 LGHNA, CDR2 YSLEER. J gave up 2 bases and V 2 bases, and 2 bases lay outside the gene matches. The CDR3 length is 15 residues.

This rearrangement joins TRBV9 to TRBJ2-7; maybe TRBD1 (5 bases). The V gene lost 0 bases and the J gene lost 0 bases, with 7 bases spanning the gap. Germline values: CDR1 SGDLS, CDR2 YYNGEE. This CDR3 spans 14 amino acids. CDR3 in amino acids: CASSVATASYEQYF. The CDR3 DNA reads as TGTGCCAGCAGCGTAGCGACAGCCTCCTACGAGCAGTACTTC.

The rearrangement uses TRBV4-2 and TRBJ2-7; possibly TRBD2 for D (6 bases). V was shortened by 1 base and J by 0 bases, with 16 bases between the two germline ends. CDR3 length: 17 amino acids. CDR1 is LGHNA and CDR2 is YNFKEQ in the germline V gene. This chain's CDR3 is CASSQVDYGEDSYEQYF. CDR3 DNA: TGTGCCAGCAGCCAAGTCGACTACGGGGAGGACTCCTACGAGCAGTACTTC.

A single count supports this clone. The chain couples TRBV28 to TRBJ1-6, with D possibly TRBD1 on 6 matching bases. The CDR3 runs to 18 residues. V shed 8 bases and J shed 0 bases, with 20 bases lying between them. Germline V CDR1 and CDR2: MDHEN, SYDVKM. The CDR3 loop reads CASSHGGSPSSYNSPLHF. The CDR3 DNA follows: TGTGCCAGCTCCCATGGGGGCTCACCGAGCTCCTATAATTCACCCCTCCACTTT.

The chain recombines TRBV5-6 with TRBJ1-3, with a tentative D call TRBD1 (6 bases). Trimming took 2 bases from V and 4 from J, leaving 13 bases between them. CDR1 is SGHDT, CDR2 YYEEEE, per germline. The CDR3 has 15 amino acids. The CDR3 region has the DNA TGTGCCAGCAGCTTACAGGGTAATGGAGGAAACACCATATATTTT. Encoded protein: CASSLQGNGGNTIYF.

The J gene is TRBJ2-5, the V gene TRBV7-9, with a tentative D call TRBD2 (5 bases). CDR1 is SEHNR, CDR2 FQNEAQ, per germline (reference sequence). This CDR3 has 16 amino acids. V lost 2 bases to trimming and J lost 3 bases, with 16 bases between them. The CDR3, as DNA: TGTGCCAGCAGCTTAACGGGGAACCGGCTGAAAGAGACCCAGTACTTC. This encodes CASSLTGNRLKETQYF.

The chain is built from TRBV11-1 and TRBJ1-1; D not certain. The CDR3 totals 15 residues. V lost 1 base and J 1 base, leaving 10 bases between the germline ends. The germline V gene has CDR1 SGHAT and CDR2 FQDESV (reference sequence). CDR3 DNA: TGTGCCAGCAGCTTAGTTTCGCCAGGGAACACTGAAGCTTTCTTT. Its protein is CASSLVSPGNTEAFF.

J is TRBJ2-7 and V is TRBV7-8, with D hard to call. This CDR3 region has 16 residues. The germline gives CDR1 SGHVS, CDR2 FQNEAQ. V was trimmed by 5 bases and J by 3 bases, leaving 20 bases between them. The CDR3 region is CASSPLNWLGDYEQYF. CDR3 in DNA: TGTGCCAGCAGCCCCCTCAATTGGCTAGGCGACTACGAGCAGTACTTC.

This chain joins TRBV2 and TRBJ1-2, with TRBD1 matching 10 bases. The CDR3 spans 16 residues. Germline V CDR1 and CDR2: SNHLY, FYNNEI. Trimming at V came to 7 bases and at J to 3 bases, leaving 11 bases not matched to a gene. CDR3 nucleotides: TGTGCCAGCAAGAGAGGGGACAGGGGTCTAGACTATGGCTACACCTTC. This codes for CASKRGDRGLDYGYTF.

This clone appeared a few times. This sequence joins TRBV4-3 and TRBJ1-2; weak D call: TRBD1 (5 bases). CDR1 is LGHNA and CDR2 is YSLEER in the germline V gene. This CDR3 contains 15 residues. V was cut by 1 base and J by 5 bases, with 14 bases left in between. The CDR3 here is CASSQGRGAGYGYTF. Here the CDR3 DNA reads TGCGCCAGCAGCCAAGGTAGGGGCGCGGGATATGGCTACACCTTC.

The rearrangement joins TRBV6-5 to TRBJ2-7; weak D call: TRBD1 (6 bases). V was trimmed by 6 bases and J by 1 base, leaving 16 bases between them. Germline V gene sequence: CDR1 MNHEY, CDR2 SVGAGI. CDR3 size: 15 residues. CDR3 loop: CASRQEARGSYEQYF. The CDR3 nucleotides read TGTGCCAGCAGGCAGGAGGCCAGGGGATCCTACGAGCAGTACTTC.

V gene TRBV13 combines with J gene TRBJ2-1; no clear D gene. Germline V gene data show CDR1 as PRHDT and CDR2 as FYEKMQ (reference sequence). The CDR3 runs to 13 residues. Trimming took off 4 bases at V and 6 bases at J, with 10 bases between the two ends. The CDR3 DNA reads TGTGCCAGCAGCTCCCTTCGGAGCAATGAGCAGTTCTTC. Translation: CASSSLRSNEQFF. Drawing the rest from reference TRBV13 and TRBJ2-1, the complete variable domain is AAGVIQSPRHLIKEKRETATLKCYPIPRHDTVYWYQQGPGQDPQFLISFYEKMQSDKGSIPDRFSAQQFSDYHSELNMSSLELGDSALYFCASSSLRSNEQFFGPGTRLTVL.

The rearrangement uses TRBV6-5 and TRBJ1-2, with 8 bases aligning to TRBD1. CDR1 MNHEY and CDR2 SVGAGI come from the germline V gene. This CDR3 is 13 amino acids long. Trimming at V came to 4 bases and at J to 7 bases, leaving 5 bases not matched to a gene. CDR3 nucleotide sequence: TGTGCCAGCAGTTCAGAGGACAGGGTTGGCTACACCTTC. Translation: CASSSEDRVGYTF.

CDR3 bases: TGCGCCAGCAGCCAAGATGCGGGACTAGGGGACATTCAGTACTTC. Protein sequence: CASSQDAGLGDIQYF. This chain uses TRBV4-3 with TRBJ2-4, with TRBD2 matching over 8 bases. This CDR3 is 15 amino acids long. Germline CDR1 is LGHNA and CDR2 is YSLEER. With V trimmed by 0 bases and J by 8 bases, 6 bases remained unmatched.

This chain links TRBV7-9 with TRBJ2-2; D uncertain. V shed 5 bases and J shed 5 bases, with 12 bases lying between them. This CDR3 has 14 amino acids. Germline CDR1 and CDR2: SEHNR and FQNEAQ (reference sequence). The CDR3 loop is CASSRSGGTGELFF. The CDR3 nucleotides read TGTGCCAGCAGCCGCTCGGGTGGGACCGGGGAGCTGTTTTTT.

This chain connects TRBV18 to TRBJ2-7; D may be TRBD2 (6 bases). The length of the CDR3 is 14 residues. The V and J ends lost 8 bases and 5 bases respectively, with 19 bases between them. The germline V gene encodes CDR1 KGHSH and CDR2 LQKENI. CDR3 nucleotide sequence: TGTGCCAGCCAACTTCAGGGAGGCCCCAACGAGCAGTACTTC. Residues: CASQLQGGPNEQYF.

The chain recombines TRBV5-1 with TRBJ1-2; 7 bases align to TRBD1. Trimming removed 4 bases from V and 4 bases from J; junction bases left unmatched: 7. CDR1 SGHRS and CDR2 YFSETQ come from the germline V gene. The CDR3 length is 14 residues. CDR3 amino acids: CASSDPGQLYGYTF. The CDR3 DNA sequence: TGCGCCAGCAGCGACCCGGGACAGCTCTATGGCTACACCTTC.

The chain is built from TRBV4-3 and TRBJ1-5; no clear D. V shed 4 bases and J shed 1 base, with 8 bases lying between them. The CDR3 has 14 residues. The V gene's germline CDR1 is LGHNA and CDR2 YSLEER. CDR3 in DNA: TGCGCCAGCAGCCTAACGGGGAGCAATCAGCCCCAGCATTTT. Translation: CASSLTGSNQPQHF.

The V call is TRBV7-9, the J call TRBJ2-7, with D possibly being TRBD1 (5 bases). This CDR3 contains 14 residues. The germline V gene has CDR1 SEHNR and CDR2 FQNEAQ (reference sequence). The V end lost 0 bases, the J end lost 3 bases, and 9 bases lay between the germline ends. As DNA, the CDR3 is TGTGCCAGCAGCTTAGCGGTCAGGGACTACGAGCAGTACTTC. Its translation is CASSLAVRDYEQYF.

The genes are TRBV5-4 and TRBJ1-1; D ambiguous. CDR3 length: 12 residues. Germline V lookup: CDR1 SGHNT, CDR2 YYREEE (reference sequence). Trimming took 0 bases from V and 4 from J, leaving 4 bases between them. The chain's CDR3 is CASSLASTEAFF. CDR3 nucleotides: TGTGCCAGCAGCTTGGCCAGCACTGAAGCTTTCTTT.

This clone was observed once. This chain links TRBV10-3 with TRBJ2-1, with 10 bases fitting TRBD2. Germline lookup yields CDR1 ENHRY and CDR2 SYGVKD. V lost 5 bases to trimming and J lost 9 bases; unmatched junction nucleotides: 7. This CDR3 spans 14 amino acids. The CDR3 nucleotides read TGTGCCATCAGTCAAGTAGCGGGAGGTAGTGAGCAGTTCTTC. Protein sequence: CAISQVAGGSEQFF.